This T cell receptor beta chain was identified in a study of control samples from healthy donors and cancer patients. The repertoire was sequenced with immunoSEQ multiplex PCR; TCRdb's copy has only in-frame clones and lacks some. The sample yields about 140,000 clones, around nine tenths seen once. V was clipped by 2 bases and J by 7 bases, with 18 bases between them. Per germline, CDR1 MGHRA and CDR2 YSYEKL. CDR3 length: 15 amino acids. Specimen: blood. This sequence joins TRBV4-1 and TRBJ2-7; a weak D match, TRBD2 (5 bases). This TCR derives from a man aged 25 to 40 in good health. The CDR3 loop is CASSQSPTPSNEQYF. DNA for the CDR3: TGCGCCAGCAGCCAATCCCCCACCCCTAGCAATGAGCAGTACTTC.